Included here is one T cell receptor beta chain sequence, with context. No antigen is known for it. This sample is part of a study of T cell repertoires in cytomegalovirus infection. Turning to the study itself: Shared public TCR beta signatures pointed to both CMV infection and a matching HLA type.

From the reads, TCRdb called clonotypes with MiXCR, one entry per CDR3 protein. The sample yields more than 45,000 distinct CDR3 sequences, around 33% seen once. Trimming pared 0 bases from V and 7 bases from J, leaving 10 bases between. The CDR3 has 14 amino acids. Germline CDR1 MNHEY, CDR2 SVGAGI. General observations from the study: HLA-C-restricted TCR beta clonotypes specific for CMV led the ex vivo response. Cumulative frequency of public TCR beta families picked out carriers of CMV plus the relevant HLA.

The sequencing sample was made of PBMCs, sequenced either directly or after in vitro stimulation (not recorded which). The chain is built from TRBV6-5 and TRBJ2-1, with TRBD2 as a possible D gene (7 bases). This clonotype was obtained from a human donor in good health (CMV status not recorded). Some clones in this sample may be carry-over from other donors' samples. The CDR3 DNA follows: TGTGCCAGCAGTTACTCGCGGGGGCCAAATGAGCAGTTCTTC. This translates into CASSYSRGPNEQFF.